These T cell receptor beta chains were read from a single sample in a study of shared clonotypes between healthy human individuals. Clones were sequenced by immunoSEQ multiplex PCR, and TCRdb holds only the in-frame ones, with some missing. Among roughly 2.1 million clones listed, about 93% were seen once. Sequencing was performed on naive CD8+ T cells from PBMCs. The receptors shown here come from a man younger than 35 in good health. Some clones in this sample may be carry-over from other donors' samples. Each CDR3 is given without its conserved first and last residue.

v_call	cdr3_length	j_call	cdr3_aa
TRBV10-3	13	TRBJ2-7	AISEGQGLTYEQY
TRBV2	11	TRBJ2-3	ASETGLTDTQY
TRBV5-1	14	TRBJ2-3	ASSLGLAGGTDTQY
TRBV28	12	TRBJ1-2	ASSLGSGTAGYT
TRBV2	13	TRBJ2-1	ASSEGVTSSDEQF
TRBV5-6	12	TRBJ2-7	ASSLGPGFSEQY
TRBV27	11	TRBJ1-2	ASSLSGHYGYT
TRBV9	12	TRBJ2-3	ASSPGTISDTQY
TRBV27	14	TRBJ1-2	ASSPATVDSPLGYT
TRBV4-1	13	TRBJ1-1	ASTLSQGGFTEAF
TRBV6-6	14	TRBJ2-7	ASSYSNVRGTYEQY
TRBV27	15	TRBJ1-5	ASSPVGTGKINQPQH
TRBV27	14	TRBJ2-7	ASSFAFPGGSYEQY
TRBV28	12	TRBJ1-1	ASRSVGDRVEAF
TRBV13	11	TRBJ1-2	ASSSGPAWGYT
TRBV7-9	13	TRBJ2-2	ASSTWDINTGELF
TRBV27	15	TRBJ1-2	ASSPLGGVLQNYGYT
TRBV27	13	TRBJ2-1	ASSLGLALNNEQF
TRBV14	13	TRBJ2-2	ASSQDFQPTGELF
TRBV13	14	TRBJ2-3	ASSLATSGSTDTQY
TRBV5-1	12	TRBJ1-1	ASSPGTGVTEAF
TRBV11-2	11	TRBJ2-1	ASSLSSRHGQF
TRBV6-6	13	TRBJ2-2	ASSYGTGGVGELF
TRBV29-1	12	TRBJ2-7	SVVGQGSSYEQY
TRBV19	14	TRBJ1-5	ASSYDRGDSNQPQH
TRBV27	15	TRBJ1-2	ASSFTAGPGANYGYT
TRBV5-1	14	TRBJ1-2	ASSLARAGSIAGYT
TRBV27	11	TRBJ1-5	ASSFREQQPQH
TRBV4-2	14	TRBJ2-1	ASSQAGPSSYNEQF
TRBV27	12	TRBJ2-3	ASSRPSQTDTQY
TRBV28	12	TRBJ1-1	ASSPRPLNTEAF
TRBV27	17	TRBJ1-5	ASSPEGAGGDWINQPQH
TRBV2	15	TRBJ2-5	ASTSLAGVAGEETQY
TRBV7-9	14	TRBJ1-1	ASSLRTGQNVTEAF
TRBV7-3	11	TRBJ1-4	ASRAATNEKLF
TRBV7-9	12	TRBJ2-1	ASSGRAGPIEQF
TRBV5-1	14	TRBJ2-3	ASSFWAGGVTDTQY
TRBV27	11	TRBJ2-7	ASRNAGFYEQY
TRBV18	16	TRBJ2-4	ASSPPGELSGAKNIQY
TRBV27	13	TRBJ2-7	ASTRIAGLAYEQY
TRBV6-5	11	TRBJ1-1	ASRDRPNTEAF
TRBV5-4	14	TRBJ1-2	ASSLGPVGLTYGYT
TRBV19	12	TRBJ1-1	ASSTGGVRTEAF
TRBV7-9	14	TRBJ2-1	ASSWGERVSYNEQF
TRBV19	13	TRBJ2-5	ASSMGPSGTGTQY